These 3 T cell receptor beta chains share one sample of origin, sequenced in a study of identical twins. Via MiXCR, TCRdb re-called the 5' RACE reads, giving one row per CDR3 protein. The sample lists 700,000 or so distinct CDR3 sequences; approximately 22% were seen once. These data also featured in a second study, about T cells expressing NK-cell markers.

The sequenced material came from PBMCs. The receptors originated from a woman aged 18-30 years in good health.

V usage is TRBV25-1 and J usage is TRBJ2-5, with 7 bases aligning to TRBD1. CDR3 size: 14 residues. Losses at the gene ends were 3 bases for V and 1 base for J; bases not matched to a gene: 2. Germline V gene data show CDR1 as MGHDK and CDR2 as SYGVNS. For the CDR3, the DNA is TGTGCCAGCAGTGAGGGACAGCCCCAAGAGACCCAGTACTTC. It yields the protein CASSEGQPQETQYF. The variable domain in full, with the rest retrieved from reference TRBV25-1 and TRBJ2-5, is EADIYQTPRYLVIGTGKKITLECSQTMGHDKMYWYQQDPGMELHLIHYSYGVNSTEKGDLSSESTVSRIRTEHFPLTLESARPSHTSQYLCASSEGQPQETQYFGPGTRLLVL.

The V and J genes are TRBV20-1 and TRBJ2-4; perhaps TRBD1 as D (6 bases). The V end lost 0 bases, the J end lost 8 bases, and 8 bases lay between the germline ends. Germline CDR1 is DFQATT and CDR2 is SNEGSKA (reference sequence). This CDR3 comprises 12 residues. DNA of the CDR3: TGCAGTGCTAGAGATCACAGGGACATTCAGTACTTC. Translation: CSARDHRDIQYF.

The rearrangement links TRBV20-1 to TRBJ2-2; no clear D. V lost 1 base and J 7 bases, leaving 10 bases between the germline ends. Germline CDR1 is DFQATT and CDR2 is SNEGSKA (reference sequence). CDR3 length: 13 amino acids. The CDR3 loop reads CSARGTVYGELFF. CDR3 in DNA: TGCAGTGCTAGAGGGACCGTGTACGGGGAGCTGTTTTTT.